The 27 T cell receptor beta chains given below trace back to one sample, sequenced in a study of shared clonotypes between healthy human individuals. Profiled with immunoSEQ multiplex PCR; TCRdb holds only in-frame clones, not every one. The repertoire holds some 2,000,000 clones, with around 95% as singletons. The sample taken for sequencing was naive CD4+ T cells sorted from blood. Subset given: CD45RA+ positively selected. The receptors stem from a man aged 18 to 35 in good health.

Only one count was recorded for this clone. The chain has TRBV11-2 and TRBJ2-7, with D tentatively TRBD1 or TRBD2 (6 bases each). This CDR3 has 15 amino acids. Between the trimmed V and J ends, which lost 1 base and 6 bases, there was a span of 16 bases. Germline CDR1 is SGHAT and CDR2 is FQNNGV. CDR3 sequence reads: CASSLARGRGSEQYF. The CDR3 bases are TGTGCCAGCAGCTTAGCGCGGGGTAGGGGGTCCGAGCAGTACTTC.

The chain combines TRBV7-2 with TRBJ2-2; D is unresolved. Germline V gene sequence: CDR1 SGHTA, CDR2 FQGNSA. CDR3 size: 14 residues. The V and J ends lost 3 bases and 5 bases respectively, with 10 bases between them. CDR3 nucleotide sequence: TGTGCCAGCAGCTTGAGACCCAAAACCGGGGAGCTGTTTTTT. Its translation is CASSLRPKTGELFF.

DNA of the CDR3: TGTGCCAGCAGTTTATCGTTTGGCAGGGGGTCCTCCTACGAGCAGTACTTC. Encoded protein: CASSLSFGRGSSYEQYF. The J gene is TRBJ2-7, the V gene TRBV27; 7 bases are a match to TRBD1. V shed 0 bases, J shed 0 bases, and the junction held 8 bases outside the gene matches. The germline V gene encodes CDR1 MNHEY and CDR2 SMNVEV (reference sequence). This CDR3 comprises 17 residues.

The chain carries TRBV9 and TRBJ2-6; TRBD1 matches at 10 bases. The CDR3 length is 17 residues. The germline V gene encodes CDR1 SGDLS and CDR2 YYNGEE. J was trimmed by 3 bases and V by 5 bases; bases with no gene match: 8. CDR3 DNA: TGTGCCAGCAGATCCCCGGGACAGGGGAGTGGGGCCAACGTCCTGACTTTC. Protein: CASRSPGQGSGANVLTF.

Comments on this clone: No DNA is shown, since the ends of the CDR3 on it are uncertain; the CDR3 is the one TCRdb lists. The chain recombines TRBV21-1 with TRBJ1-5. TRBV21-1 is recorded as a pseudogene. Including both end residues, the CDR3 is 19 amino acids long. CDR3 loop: CASSKVAEGIYNSNQPQHF.

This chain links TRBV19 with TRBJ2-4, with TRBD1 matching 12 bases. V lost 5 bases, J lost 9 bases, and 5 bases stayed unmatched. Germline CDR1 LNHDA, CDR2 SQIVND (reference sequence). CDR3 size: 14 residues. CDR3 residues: CASSVPGQGAIQYF. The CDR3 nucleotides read TGTGCCAGTAGTGTACCGGGACAGGGGGCCATTCAGTACTTC.

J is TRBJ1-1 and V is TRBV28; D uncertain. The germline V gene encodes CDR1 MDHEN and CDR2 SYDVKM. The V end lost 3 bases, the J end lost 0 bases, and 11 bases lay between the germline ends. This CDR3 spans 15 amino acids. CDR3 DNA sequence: TGTGCCAGCAGTTTGGTACAGCGTTTGAACACTGAAGCTTTCTTT. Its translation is CASSLVQRLNTEAFF. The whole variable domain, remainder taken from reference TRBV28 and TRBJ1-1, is DVKVTQSSRYLVKRTGEKVFLECVQDMDHENMFWYRQDPGLGLRLIYFSYDVKMKEKGDIPEGYSVSREKKERFSLILESASTNQTSMYLCASSLVQRLNTEAFFGQGTRLTVV.

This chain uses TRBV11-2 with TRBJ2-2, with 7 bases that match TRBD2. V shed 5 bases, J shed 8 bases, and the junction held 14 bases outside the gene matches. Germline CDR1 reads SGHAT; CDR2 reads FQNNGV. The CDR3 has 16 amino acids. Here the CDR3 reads CASSPEGLAAKGELFF. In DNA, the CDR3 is TGTGCCAGCAGCCCCGAGGGCCTAGCGGCAAAAGGGGAGCTGTTTTTT. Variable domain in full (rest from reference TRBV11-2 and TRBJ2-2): EAGVAQSPRYKIIEKRQSVAFWCNPISGHATLYWYQQILGQGPKLLIQFQNNGVVDDSQLPKDRFSAERLKGVDSTLKIQPAKLEDSAVYLCASSPEGLAAKGELFFGEGSRLTVL.

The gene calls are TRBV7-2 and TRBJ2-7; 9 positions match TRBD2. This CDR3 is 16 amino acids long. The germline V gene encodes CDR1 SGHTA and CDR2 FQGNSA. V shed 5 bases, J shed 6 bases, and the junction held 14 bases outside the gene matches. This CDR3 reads CASSDPGASGTREQYF. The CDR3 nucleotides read TGTGCCAGCAGCGACCCAGGGGCTAGCGGGACCCGCGAGCAGTACTTC.

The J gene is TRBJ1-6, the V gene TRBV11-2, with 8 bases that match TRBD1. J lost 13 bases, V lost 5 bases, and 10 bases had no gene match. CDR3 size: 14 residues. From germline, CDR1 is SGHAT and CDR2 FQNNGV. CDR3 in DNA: TGTGCCAGCAGCGCAGACAGGGGCTTTATCCCCCTCCACTTT. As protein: CASSADRGFIPLHF.

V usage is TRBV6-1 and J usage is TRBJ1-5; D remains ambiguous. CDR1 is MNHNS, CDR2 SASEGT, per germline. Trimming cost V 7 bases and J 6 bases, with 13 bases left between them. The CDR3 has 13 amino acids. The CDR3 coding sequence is TGTGCCAGCACCGACTTCGGAATTCAGCCCCAGCATTTT. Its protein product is CASTDFGIQPQHF.

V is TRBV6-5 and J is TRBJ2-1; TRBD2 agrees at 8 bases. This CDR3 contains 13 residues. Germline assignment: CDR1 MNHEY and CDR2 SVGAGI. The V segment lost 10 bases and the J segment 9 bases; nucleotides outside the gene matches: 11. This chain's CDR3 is CATISAGGGEQFF. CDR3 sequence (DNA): TGTGCCACTATATCGGCGGGAGGCGGTGAGCAGTTCTTC.

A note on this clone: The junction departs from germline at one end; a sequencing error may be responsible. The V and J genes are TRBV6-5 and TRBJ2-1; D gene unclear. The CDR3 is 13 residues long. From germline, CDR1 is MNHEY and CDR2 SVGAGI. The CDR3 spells CAVGQALGNVQFF. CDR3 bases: TGTGCCGTTGGGCAGGCCCTCGGTAATGTGCAGTTCTTC.

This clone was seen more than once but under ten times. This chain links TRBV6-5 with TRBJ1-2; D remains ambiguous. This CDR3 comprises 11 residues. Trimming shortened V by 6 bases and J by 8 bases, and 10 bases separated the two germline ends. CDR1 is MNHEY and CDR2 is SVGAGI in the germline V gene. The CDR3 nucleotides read TGTGCCAGCAGATCGATGGTCGGCTACACCTTC. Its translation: CASRSMVGYTF.

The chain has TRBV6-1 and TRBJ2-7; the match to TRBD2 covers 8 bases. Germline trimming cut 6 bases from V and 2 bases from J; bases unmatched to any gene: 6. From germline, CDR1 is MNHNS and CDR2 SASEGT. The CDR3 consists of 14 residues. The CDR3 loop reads CASRTRGGTYEQYF. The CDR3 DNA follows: TGTGCCAGCAGGACCCGGGGGGGGACCTACGAGCAGTACTTC.

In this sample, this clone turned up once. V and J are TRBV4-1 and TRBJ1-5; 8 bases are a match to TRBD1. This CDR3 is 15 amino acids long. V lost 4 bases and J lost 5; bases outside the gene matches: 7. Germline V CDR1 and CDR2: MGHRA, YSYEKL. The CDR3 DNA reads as TGCGCCAGCAGCCTTAACACAGGGGGTGATCAGCCCCAGCATTTT. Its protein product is CASSLNTGGDQPQHF.

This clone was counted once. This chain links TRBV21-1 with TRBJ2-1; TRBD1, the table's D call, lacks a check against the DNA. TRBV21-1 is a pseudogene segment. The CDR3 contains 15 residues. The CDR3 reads CASSPGTGVYNEQFF. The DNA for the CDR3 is TGTGCCAGCAGCCCCGGGACAGGGGTATACAATGAGCAGTTCTTC.

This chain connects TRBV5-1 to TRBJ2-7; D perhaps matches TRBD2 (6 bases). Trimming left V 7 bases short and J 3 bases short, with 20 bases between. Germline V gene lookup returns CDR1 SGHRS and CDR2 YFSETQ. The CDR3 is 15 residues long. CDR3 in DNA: TGCGCCAGCGCTGAGCCCGGGGGAACTATCTACGAGCAGTACTTC. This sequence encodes CASAEPGGTIYEQYF. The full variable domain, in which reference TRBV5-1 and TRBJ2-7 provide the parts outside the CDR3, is KAGVTQTPRYLIKTRGQQVTLSCSPISGHRSVSWYQQTPGQGLQFLFEYFSETQRNKGNFPGRFSGRQFSNSRSEMNVSTLELGDSALYLCASAEPGGTIYEQYFGPGTRLTVT.

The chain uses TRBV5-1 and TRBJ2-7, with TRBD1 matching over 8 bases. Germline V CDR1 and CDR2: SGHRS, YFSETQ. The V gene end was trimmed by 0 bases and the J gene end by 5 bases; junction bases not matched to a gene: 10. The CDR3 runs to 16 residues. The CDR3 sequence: CASSLERTGKADEQYF. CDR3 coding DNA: TGCGCCAGCAGCTTGGAGCGGACAGGGAAGGCAGACGAGCAGTACTTC.

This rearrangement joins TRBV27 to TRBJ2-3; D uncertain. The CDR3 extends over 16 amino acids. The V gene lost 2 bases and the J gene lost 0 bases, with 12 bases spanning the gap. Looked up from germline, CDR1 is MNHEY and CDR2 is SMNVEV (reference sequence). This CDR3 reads CASSLISWASTDTQYF. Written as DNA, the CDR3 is TGTGCCAGCAGTTTAATCTCCTGGGCGAGCACAGATACGCAGTATTTT.

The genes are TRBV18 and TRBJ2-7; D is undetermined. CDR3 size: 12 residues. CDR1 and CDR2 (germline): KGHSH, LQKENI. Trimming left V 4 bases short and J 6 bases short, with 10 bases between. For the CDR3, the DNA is TGTGCCAGCTCACTCCCTTTAGCCGAGCAGTACTTC. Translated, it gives CASSLPLAEQYF.

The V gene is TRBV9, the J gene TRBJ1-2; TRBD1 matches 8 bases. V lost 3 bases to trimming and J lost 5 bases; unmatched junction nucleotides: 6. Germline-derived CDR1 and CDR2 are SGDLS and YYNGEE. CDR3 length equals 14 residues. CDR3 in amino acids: CASSGTGIGYGYTF. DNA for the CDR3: TGTGCCAGCAGCGGGACAGGGATCGGGTATGGCTACACCTTC.

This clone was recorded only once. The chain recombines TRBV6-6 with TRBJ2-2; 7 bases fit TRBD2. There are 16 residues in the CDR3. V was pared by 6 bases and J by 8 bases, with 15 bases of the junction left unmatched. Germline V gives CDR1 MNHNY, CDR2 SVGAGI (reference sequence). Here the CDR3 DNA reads TGTGCCAGCAGAAAGCTAGCGGAGGGGATGCCTGGGGAGCTGTTTTTT. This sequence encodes CASRKLAEGMPGELFF.

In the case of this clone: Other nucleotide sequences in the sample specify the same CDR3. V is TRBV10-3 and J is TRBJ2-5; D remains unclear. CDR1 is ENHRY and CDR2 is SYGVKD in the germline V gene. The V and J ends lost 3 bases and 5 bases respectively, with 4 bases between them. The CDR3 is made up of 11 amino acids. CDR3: CAISDRETQYF. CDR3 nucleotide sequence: TGTGCCATCAGTGATAGGGAGACCCAGTACTTC.

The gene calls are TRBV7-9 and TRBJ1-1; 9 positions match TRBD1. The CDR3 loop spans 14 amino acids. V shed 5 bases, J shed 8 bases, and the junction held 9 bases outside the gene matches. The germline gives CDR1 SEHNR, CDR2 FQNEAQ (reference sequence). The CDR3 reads CASSMWTGAREAFF. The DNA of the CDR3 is TGTGCCAGCAGCATGTGGACAGGGGCAAGAGAAGCTTTCTTT.

CDR3: CAWGRYGEKLFF. CDR3 DNA sequence: TGTGCCTGGGGGCGGTACGGTGAAAAACTGTTTTTT. The chain combines TRBV30 with TRBJ1-4, with unresolved D. Germline V gives CDR1 GTSNPN, CDR2 SVGIG (reference sequence). The ends were cut back, 5 bases at V and 7 bases at J, with 11 bases in the middle. The CDR3 sequence is 12 residues long.

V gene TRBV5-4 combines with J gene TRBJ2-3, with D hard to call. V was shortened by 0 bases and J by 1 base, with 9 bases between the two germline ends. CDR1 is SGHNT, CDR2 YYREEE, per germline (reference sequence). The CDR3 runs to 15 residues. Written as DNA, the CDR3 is TGTGCCAGCAGCTTGGGGCTAGATGGCACAGATACGCAGTATTTT. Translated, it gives CASSLGLDGTDTQYF.